This TCR beta chain comes out of a study of prognosis after radiotherapy for stage I lung cancer. The germline V and J ends were trimmed by 0 bases and 4 bases, with 14 bases remaining between them. Germline CDR1 SGDLS, CDR2 YYNGEE. The CDR3 has 16 amino acids. Two-round multiplex PCR amplified TCR beta CDR3 from genomic DNA. Primers specific to each TRBV and TRBJ gene drove first-round PCR. MiXCR, applied by TCRdb to the multiplex PCR reads, yields one record per CDR3 protein. The sample has over 10,000 distinct CDR3 sequences, about 50% seen once. This TCR came from a donor over 45 with non-small cell lung cancer. The chain combines TRBV9 with TRBJ1-5; D call uncertain. The source was PBMCs, collected before or after stereotactic body radiation therapy (not recorded which). CDR3 residues: CASSVVHGIGNQPQHF. CDR3 sequence (DNA): TGTGCCAGCAGCGTAGTACATGGGATCGGTAATCAGCCCCAGCATTTT.